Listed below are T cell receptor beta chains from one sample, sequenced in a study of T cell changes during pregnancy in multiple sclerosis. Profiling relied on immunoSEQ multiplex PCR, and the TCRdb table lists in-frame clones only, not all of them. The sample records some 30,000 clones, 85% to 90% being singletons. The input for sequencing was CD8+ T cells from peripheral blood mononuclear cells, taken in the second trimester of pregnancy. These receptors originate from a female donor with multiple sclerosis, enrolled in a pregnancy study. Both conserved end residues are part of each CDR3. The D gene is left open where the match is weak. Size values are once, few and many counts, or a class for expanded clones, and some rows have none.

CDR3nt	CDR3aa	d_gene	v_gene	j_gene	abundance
TGTGCCAGCAGTCCACACCCCTCCTCCGGAGGCGAGCAGTACTTC	CASSPHPSSGGEQYF	.	TRBV27	TRBJ2-7	.
TGTGCCATCAGTGGACAGGGGGCAGTACCTGGAAACACCATATATTTT	CAISGQGAVPGNTIYF	TRBD1	TRBV10-3	TRBJ1-3	.
TGTGCCAGCAGCTTAGGGGAGGGCCAGGTAGTAGCTTTCTTT	CASSLGEGQVVAFF	.	TRBV7-9	TRBJ1-1	.
TGTGCCAGCAGCGTGCCCGCTCGCGAGGAGCAGTTCTTC	CASSVPAREEQFF	.	TRBV9	TRBJ2-1	.
TGTGCCAGCAGCTTTAACCCCGGCGGTAAATATGGCTACACCTTC	CASSFNPGGKYGYTF	.	TRBV5-6	TRBJ1-2	few
TGCGCCTCCCGGAAGCCGGAGGGGAACACCGGGGAGCTGTTTTTT	CASRKPEGNTGELFF	.	TRBV5-1	TRBJ2-2	.
TGCGCCAGCAGCCTCGGACAGACAGATACGCAGTATTTT	CASSLGQTDTQYF	.	TRBV4-1	TRBJ2-3	.
TGTGCCAGCTTGTCGGGATATGATATGGGACCGGGGGGCACCGGGGAGCTGTTTTTT	CASLSGYDMGPGGTGELFF	TRBD2	TRBV27	TRBJ2-2	few
TGTGCCAGCAGCGTTGAAACAGGGGGCCTTGAGCAGTTCTTC	CASSVETGGLEQFF	TRBD1	TRBV9	TRBJ2-1	.
TGTGCCAGCAGTGTAGGGGTGAAGCTGTTTTTT	CASSVGVKLFF	.	TRBV6-1	TRBJ2-2	.
TGTGCCAGCAGTTACAGGGGGCAGGGAGCTTTCTTT	CASSYRGQGAFF	TRBD1	TRBV19	TRBJ1-1	once
TGTGCCAGCAGCGAAACAGGGGTTTACGCCTATGGCTACACCTTC	CASSETGVYAYGYTF	TRBD1	TRBV5-8	TRBJ1-2	.
TGCGCCAGCAGCCCCATCAATCTTAGCGGGGGGCACGAAGAGACCCAGTACTTC	CASSPINLSGGHEETQYF	TRBD2	TRBV10-2	TRBJ2-5	.
TGTGCCAGCAGTTTCGAGCGGAACACTGAAGCTTTCTTT	CASSFERNTEAFF	.	TRBV27	TRBJ1-1	.
TGTGCCAGCACAGAGGGGGCGAGGTACGAGCAGTACTTC	CASTEGARYEQYF	TRBD1	TRBV2	TRBJ2-7	.
TGTGCCAGCAGCTTGACAGGGGAGGGCGAGCAGTACTTC	CASSLTGEGEQYF	.	TRBV7-2	TRBJ2-7	.
TGTGCCAGCAGTGATATAGGCGGGGGCCCCACAGATACGCAGTATTTT	CASSDIGGGPTDTQYF	.	TRBV6-1	TRBJ2-3	.
TGCGCCAGCAGCCTCTCGGTCGGGTACGAGCAGTACTTC	CASSLSVGYEQYF	.	TRBV10-1	TRBJ2-7	.
TGCGCCAGCAGGCCGGGACAGATGAACACTGAAGCTTTCTTT	CASRPGQMNTEAFF	TRBD1	TRBV4-1	TRBJ1-1	.
TGCGCCAGCAGATTGGGACAGGGGAGCACTGAAGCTTTCTTT	CASRLGQGSTEAFF	TRBD1	TRBV5-1	TRBJ1-1	.
TGTGCCAGCAGTTACTCGTCAGGGAACGAGCAGTACTTC	CASSYSSGNEQYF	.	TRBV6-5	TRBJ2-7	.
TGTGCCAGCAGTTTTTACGGGGGGGTTCGGGAGCAGTTCTTC	CASSFYGGVREQFF	TRBD2	TRBV27	TRBJ2-1	.
TGCGCCAGCAGCGTAAGTCGACAGGGCGATGGCTACACCTTC	CASSVSRQGDGYTF	TRBD1	TRBV4-3	TRBJ1-2	.
TGTGCCAGCAGTCCCTGGACACTGAACACCGGGGAGCTGTTTTTT	CASSPWTLNTGELFF	.	TRBV27	TRBJ2-2	.
TGCGCCAGCAGCTTGGTTCGGTATTCACCCCTCCACTTT	CASSLVRYSPLHF	.	TRBV5-1	TRBJ1-6	.
TGTGCCATCAGTGAGTCTGGGACCGCGCGGGGGGGCTCCTATAATTCACCCCTCCACTTT	CAISESGTARGGSYNSPLHF	.	TRBV10-3	TRBJ1-6	.
TGTGCCAGTAGTATTTTGGGCCTGACGGGGGGGCCGGACGGGGAGCTGTTTTTT	CASSILGLTGGPDGELFF	TRBD2	TRBV19	TRBJ2-2	.
TGCGCCAGCAGCCAAGCTGTTACAGGGGAAACTGAAGCTTTCTTT	CASSQAVTGETEAFF	TRBD1	TRBV4-3	TRBJ1-1	.
TGTGCCCCCATGGGGGCATACCTAGACAATGAGCAGTTCTTC	CAPMGAYLDNEQFF	.	TRBV19	TRBJ2-1	.
TGCGCCAGCAGCCCCTGGGGGGGGATAACTGAAGCTTTCTTT	CASSPWGGITEAFF	.	TRBV4-3	TRBJ1-1	.
TGTGCCAGCAGTTACTCCCCAGCGGGGGGGCTAGGTGAGCAGTACTTC	CASSYSPAGGLGEQYF	TRBD2	TRBV6-5	TRBJ2-7	once
TGTGCCAGCAGTACGTGGACAGCCGTGAACACTGAAGCTTTCTTT	CASSTWTAVNTEAFF	.	TRBV28	TRBJ1-1	.
TGTGCCTGGAAATTTATGGACAGTTTAGGTCCCGGGGAGCTGTTTTTT	CAWKFMDSLGPGELFF	.	TRBV30	TRBJ2-2	.
TGTGCCAGCAGTGACTCACAAAACAATGAGCAGTTCTTC	CASSDSQNNEQFF	.	TRBV6-4	TRBJ2-1	.
TGTGCCAGCAGCTTAGGGCAGGTAGATACGCAGTATTTT	CASSLGQVDTQYF	.	TRBV7-8	TRBJ2-3	.
TGTGCCAGCAGCTTCGGGGACAGGTACGCAGATACGCAGTATTTT	CASSFGDRYADTQYF	TRBD1	TRBV7-9	TRBJ2-3	.
TGTGCCAGCAGCCCCGGGACAGGGTGGGACTATGGCTACACCTTC	CASSPGTGWDYGYTF	TRBD1	TRBV13	TRBJ1-2	.
TGTGCCAGCAGTTTGGGTGGCGGTAATTCACCCCTCCACTTT	CASSLGGGNSPLHF	.	TRBV7-9	TRBJ1-6	.
TGTGCCAGCAGCTTGGCCCCGGAGATCTCCTACAATGAGCAGTTCTTC	CASSLAPEISYNEQFF	.	TRBV5-5	TRBJ2-1	.
TGTGCCAGCAGCCACTTCCAGGGGCAGCCCTACGAGCAGTACTTC	CASSHFQGQPYEQYF	.	TRBV7-8	TRBJ2-7	.
TGTGCCAGCAGCCGCGGACAGGCGGACCGCTACACCTTC	CASSRGQADRYTF	TRBD1	TRBV9	TRBJ1-2	.
TGTGCTAGTGGTTCTCCCGTACAGGGACCCTCGGGGAACACTGAAGCTTTCTTT	CASGSPVQGPSGNTEAFF	.	TRBV12-5	TRBJ1-1	.
TGTGCCAGCAGTCATATACGGGGTGGCAATCAGCCCCAGCATTTT	CASSHIRGGNQPQHF	.	TRBV27	TRBJ1-5	once
TGCGCCAGCAGCCCACTTGCGGGGGCTGGCACTGAAGCTTTCTTT	CASSPLAGAGTEAFF	.	TRBV4-1	TRBJ1-1	.
TGCAGCGTTGAGGGGGGAGGAAACACCATATATTTT	CSVEGGGNTIYF	.	TRBV29-1	TRBJ1-3	.
TGTGCTAGTGGTTTGGTATACCAGTTGAACACTGAAGCTTTCTTT	CASGLVYQLNTEAFF	.	TRBV12-5	TRBJ1-1	once
TGTGCCAGCAGCCCCGGGGGGGTCGTCGGAGCTTTCTTT	CASSPGGVVGAFF	.	TRBV7-3	TRBJ1-1	.